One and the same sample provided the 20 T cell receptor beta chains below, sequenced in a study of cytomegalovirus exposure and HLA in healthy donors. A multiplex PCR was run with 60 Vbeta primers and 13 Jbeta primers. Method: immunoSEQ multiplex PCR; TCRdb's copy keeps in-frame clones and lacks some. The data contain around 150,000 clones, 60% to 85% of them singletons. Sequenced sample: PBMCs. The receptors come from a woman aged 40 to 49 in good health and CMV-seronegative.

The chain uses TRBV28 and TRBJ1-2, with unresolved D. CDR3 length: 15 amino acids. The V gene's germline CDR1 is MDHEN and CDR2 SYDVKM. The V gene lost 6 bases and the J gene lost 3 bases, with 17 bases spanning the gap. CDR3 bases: TGTGCCAGCAGGCCTGTCAGAGGGAAGGACTATGGCTACACCTTC. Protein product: CASRPVRGKDYGYTF.

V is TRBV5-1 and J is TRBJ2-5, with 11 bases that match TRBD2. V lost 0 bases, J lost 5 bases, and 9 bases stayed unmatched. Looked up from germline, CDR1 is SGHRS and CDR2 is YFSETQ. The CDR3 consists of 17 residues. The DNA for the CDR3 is TGCGCCAGCAGCTTGGCTTTAGCGGGGGGGTATCAGGAGACCCAGTACTTC. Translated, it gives CASSLALAGGYQETQYF.

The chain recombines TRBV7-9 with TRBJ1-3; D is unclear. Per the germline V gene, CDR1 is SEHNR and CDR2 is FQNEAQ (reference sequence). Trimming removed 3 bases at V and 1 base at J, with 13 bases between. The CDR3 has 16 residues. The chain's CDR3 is CASSLRELLSGNTIYF. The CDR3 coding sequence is TGTGCCAGCAGCTTGAGGGAACTACTTTCTGGAAACACCATATATTTT.

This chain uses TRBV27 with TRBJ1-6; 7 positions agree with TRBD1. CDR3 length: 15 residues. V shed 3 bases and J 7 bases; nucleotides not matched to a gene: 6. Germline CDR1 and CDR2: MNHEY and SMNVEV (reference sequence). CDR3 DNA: TGTGCCAGCAGTTTGGTTCGGACAGGAAATTCACCCCTCCACTTT. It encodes CASSLVRTGNSPLHF.

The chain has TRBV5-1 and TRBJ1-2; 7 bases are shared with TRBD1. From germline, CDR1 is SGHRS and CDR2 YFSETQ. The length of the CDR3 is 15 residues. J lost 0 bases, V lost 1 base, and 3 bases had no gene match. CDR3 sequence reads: CASSLWDRANYGYTF. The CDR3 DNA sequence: TGCGCCAGCAGCTTGTGGGACAGAGCTAACTATGGCTACACCTTC.

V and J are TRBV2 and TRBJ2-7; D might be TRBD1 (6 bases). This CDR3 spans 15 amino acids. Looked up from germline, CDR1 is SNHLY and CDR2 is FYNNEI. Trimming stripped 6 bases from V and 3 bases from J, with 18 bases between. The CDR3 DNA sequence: TGTGCCAGCAGCCGAAGAGCCCCAGGGGACTACGAGCAGTACTTC. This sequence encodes CASSRRAPGDYEQYF.

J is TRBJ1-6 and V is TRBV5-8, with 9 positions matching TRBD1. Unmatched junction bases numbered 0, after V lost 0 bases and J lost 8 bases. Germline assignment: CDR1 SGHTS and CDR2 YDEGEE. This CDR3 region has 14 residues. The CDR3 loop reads CASSLGQGDSPLHF. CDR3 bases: TGTGCCAGCAGCTTGGGACAGGGGGATTCACCCCTCCACTTT.

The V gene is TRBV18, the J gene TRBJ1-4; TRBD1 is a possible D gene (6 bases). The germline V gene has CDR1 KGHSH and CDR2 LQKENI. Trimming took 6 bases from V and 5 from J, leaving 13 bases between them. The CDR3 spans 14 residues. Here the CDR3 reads CASSPGHRNEKLFF. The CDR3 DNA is TGTGCCAGCTCCCCGGGACACAGGAATGAAAAACTGTTTTTT.

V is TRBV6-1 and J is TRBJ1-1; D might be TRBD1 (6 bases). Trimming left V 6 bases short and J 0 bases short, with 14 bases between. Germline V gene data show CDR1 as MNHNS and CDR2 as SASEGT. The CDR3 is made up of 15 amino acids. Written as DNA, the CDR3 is TGTGCCAGCAGCCAACGTACAGGGCTGAACACTGAAGCTTTCTTT. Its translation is CASSQRTGLNTEAFF.

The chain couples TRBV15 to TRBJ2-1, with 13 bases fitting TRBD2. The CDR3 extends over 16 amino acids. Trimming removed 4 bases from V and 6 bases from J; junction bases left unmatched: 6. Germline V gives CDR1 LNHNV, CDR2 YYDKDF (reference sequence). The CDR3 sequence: CATSKTSGGVFNEQFF. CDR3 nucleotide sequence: TGTGCCACCAGCAAAACTAGCGGGGGGGTATTCAATGAGCAGTTCTTC. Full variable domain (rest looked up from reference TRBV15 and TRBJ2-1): DAMVIQNPRYQVTQFGKPVTLSCSQTLNHNVMYWYQQKSSQAPKLLFHYYDKDFNNEADTPDNFQSRRPNTSFCFLDIRSPGLGDTAMYLCATSKTSGGVFNEQFFGPGTRLTVL.

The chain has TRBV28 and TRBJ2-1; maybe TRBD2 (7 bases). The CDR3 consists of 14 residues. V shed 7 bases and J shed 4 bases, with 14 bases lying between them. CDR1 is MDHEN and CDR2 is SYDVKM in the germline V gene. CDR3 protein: CASNPGGRYNEQFF. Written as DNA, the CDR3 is TGTGCCAGCAATCCGGGGGGCCGTTACAATGAGCAGTTCTTC.

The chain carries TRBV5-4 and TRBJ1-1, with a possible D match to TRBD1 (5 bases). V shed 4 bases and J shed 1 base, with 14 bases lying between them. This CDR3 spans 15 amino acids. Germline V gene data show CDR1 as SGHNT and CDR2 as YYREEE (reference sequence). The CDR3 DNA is TGTGCCAGCAGCCTGTCTGGGACTGAGAACACTGAAGCTTTCTTT. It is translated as CASSLSGTENTEAFF.

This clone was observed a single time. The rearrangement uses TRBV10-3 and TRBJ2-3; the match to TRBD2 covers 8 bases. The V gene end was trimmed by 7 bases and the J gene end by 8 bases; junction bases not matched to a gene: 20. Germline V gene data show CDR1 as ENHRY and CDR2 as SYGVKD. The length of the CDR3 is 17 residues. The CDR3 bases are TGTGCCATCAAGGGAGTCGGGGTCGGATCGGGGGGGGGTACGCAGTATTTT. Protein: CAIKGVGVGSGGGTQYF.

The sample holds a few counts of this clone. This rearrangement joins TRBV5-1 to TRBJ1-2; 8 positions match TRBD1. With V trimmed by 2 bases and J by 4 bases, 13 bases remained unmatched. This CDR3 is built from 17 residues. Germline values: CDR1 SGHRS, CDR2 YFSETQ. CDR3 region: CASSLGPGGAQGYGYTF. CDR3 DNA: TGCGCCAGCAGCTTAGGGCCAGGGGGCGCTCAGGGCTATGGCTACACCTTC.

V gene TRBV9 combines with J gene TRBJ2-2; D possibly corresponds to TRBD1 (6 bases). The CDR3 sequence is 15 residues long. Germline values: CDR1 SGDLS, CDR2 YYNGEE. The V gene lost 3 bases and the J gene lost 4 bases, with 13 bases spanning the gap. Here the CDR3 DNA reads TGTGCCAGCAGCGCAGAACAGGGCCGCACCGGGGAGCTGTTTTTT. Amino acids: CASSAEQGRTGELFF.

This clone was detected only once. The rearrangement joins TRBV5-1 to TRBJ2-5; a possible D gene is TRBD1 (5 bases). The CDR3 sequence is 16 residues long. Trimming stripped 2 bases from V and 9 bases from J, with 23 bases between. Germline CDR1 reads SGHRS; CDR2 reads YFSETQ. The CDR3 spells CASSLPFIGASGAQYF. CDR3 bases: TGCGCCAGCAGCTTACCCTTTATAGGGGCTAGTGGGGCCCAGTACTTC.

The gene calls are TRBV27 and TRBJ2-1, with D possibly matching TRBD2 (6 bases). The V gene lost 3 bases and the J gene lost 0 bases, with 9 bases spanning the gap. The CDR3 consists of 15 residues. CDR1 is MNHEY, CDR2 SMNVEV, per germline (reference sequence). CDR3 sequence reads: CASSFRGTSYNEQFF. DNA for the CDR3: TGTGCCAGCAGTTTTCGGGGGACCTCCTACAATGAGCAGTTCTTC.

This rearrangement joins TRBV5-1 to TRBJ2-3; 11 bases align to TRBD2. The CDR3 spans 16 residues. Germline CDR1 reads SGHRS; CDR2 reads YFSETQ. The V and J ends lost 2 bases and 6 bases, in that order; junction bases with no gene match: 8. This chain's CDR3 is CASSFSSGGIWDTQYF. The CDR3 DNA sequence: TGCGCCAGCAGCTTTTCTAGCGGGGGGATCTGGGATACGCAGTATTTT.

As DNA, the CDR3 is TGTGCCAGCAGTTTATTGTCAGCTAACTATGGCTACACCTTC. This codes for CASSLLSANYGYTF. V gene TRBV27 combines with J gene TRBJ1-2; no clear D. This CDR3 is built from 14 residues. Germline V gives CDR1 MNHEY, CDR2 SMNVEV (reference sequence). V was clipped by 1 base and J by 0 bases, with 6 bases between them.

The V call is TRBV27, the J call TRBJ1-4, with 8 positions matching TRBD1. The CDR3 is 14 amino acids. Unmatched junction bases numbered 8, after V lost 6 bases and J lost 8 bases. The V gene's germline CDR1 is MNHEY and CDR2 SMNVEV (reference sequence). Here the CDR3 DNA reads TGTGCCAGCAGACCAGGGGGCCCCACCGAAAAACTGTTTTTT. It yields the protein CASRPGGPTEKLFF.